Presented here are 22 T cell receptor beta chains from one specimen sequenced in a study of OX40 agonist ivuxolimab in advanced cancers. The data were produced by immunoSEQ multiplex PCR, yet TCRdb's version contains in-frame clones alone and is incomplete. The sample has about 61,000 clones; approximately 86% are singletons. The sample here was CD4+ or CD8+ T cells sorted from blood, taken in a trial of the OX40 agonist ivuxolimab. Source of these receptors: an adult with an advanced solid tumor such as melanoma, head and neck, liver or kidney cancer.

The rearrangement links TRBV4-2 to TRBJ1-4; TRBD1 matches 7 bases. CDR3 size: 15 residues. Trimming at V came to 5 bases and at J to 9 bases, leaving 12 bases not matched to a gene. Germline V CDR1 and CDR2: LGHNA, YNFKEQ. The CDR3: CASSNPARDSQKLFF. Written as DNA, the CDR3 is TGTGCCAGCAGCAACCCCGCCCGGGACAGTCAAAAACTGTTTTTT.

This sequence joins TRBV19 and TRBJ2-3, with a weak D call TRBD2 (6 bases). Germline V gene lookup returns CDR1 LNHDA and CDR2 SQIVND (reference sequence). This CDR3 has 14 residues. V lost 4 bases, J lost 4 bases, and 12 bases lay in between. CDR3 nucleotide sequence: TGTGCCAGTAGTACGGCGGGAAGGGCAGATACGCAGTATTTT. It translates to CASSTAGRADTQYF. Together with reference TRBV19 and TRBJ2-3, the CDR3 gives the full variable domain: DGGITQSPKYLFRKEGQNVTLSCEQNLNHDAMYWYRQDPGQGLRLIYYSQIVNDFQKGDIAEGYSVSREKKESFPLTVTSAQKNPTAFYLCASSTAGRADTQYFGPGTRLTVL.

This chain links TRBV28 with TRBJ2-3, with 9 bases that match TRBD1. CDR3 length: 16 residues. Germline V CDR1 and CDR2: MDHEN, SYDVKM. V lost 6 bases, J lost 4 bases, and 11 bases stayed unmatched. CDR3 coding DNA: TGTGCCAGCAGCCCCGGGACAGGGTACACCTCAGATACGCAGTATTTT. Amino acid sequence: CASSPGTGYTSDTQYF. Full variable domain (missing parts from reference TRBV28 and TRBJ2-3): DVKVTQSSRYLVKRTGEKVFLECVQDMDHENMFWYRQDPGLGLRLIYFSYDVKMKEKGDIPEGYSVSREKKERFSLILESASTNQTSMYLCASSPGTGYTSDTQYFGPGTRLTVL.

This rearrangement joins TRBV6-1 to TRBJ1-2; TRBD1 is a possible D gene (5 bases). From germline, CDR1 is MNHNS and CDR2 SASEGT. Trimming took 5 bases from V and 4 from J, leaving 11 bases between them. The CDR3 consists of 13 residues. DNA of the CDR3: TGTGCCAGCAGTCGTACCGGGGCCTATGGCTACACCTTC. This codes for CASSRTGAYGYTF.

CDR3 bases: TGTGCCAGCAGTGAAGGGTGGGGGCAAGGTGAAAAACTGTTTTTT. Its protein is CASSEGWGQGEKLFF. The chain links TRBV6-1 to TRBJ1-4, with a tentative D call TRBD1 (6 bases). This CDR3 is built from 15 residues. CDR1 MNHNS and CDR2 SASEGT come from the germline V gene. V lost 1 base to trimming and J lost 7 bases, with 13 bases between them.

The chain employs TRBV5-8 and TRBJ2-7; D not certain. The V and J ends lost 3 bases and 6 bases respectively, with 13 bases between them. In germline, CDR1 is SGHTS, CDR2 YDEGEE. CDR3 length: 13 residues. The CDR3 reads CASSSYRPGEQYF. DNA for the CDR3: TGTGCCAGCAGCTCTTACCGACCCGGCGAGCAGTACTTC.

This clone appeared a single time. This rearrangement joins TRBV30 to TRBJ2-1; tentative D call: TRBD2 (5 bases). CDR3 length: 12 amino acids. V was shortened by 0 bases and J by 6 bases, with 6 bases between the two germline ends. Per germline, CDR1 GTSNPN and CDR2 SVGIG (reference sequence). CDR3 in amino acids: CAWSVRGNEQFF. The CDR3 nucleotides are TGTGCCTGGAGTGTCCGGGGCAATGAGCAGTTCTTC.

This clone was detected a few times. V is TRBV18 and J is TRBJ2-6, with D unclear. Germline CDR1 KGHSH, CDR2 LQKENI. The length of the CDR3 is 17 residues. Trimming removed 3 bases from V and 2 bases from J, with 14 bases in between. Here the CDR3 DNA reads TGTGCCAGCTCACCCCTAGGGATTATTCCTGGGGCCAACGTCCTGACTTTC. Encoded protein: CASSPLGIIPGANVLTF.

The rearrangement links TRBV30 to TRBJ2-3, with TRBD2 matching 8 bases. The V gene end was trimmed by 4 bases and the J gene end by 3 bases; junction bases not matched to a gene: 9. The CDR3 is 15 residues long. The germline V gene has CDR1 GTSNPN and CDR2 SVGIG (reference sequence). CDR3 nucleotide sequence: TGTGCCTGGATGCTACTAGCGGACGGGACAGATACGCAGTATTTT. This codes for CAWMLLADGTDTQYF. Full variable domain (outside the CDR3, taken from reference TRBV30 and TRBJ2-3): SQTIHQWPATLVQPVGSPLSLECTVEGTSNPNLYWYRQAAGRGLQLLFYSVGIGQISSEVPQNLSASRPQDRQFILSSKKLLLSDSGFYLCAWMLLADGTDTQYFGPGTRLTVL.

This chain uses TRBV11-2 with TRBJ1-1; D is unresolved. The CDR3 has 15 residues. Germline assignment: CDR1 SGHAT and CDR2 FQNNGV. Trimming shortened V by 8 bases and J by 1 base, and 17 bases separated the two germline ends. The CDR3 bases are TGTGCCAGCGCCAATCGAGGCCTGAGGAACACTGAAGCTTTCTTT. It encodes CASANRGLRNTEAFF.

The CDR3: CASSLRGGNTIYF. The CDR3 DNA sequence: TGCGCCAGCAGCCTGAGAGGTGGAAACACCATATATTTT. The chain combines TRBV5-1 with TRBJ1-3, with no clear D. Trimming cost V 4 bases and J 3 bases, with 8 bases left between them. The CDR3 runs to 13 residues. From germline, CDR1 is SGHRS and CDR2 YFSETQ.

This clone appeared once. V is TRBV28 and J is TRBJ1-1, with D possibly TRBD1 on 6 matching bases. Trimming removed 1 base from V and 4 bases from J, with 10 bases in between. The CDR3 is 14 residues long. The V gene's germline CDR1 is MDHEN and CDR2 SYDVKM. CDR3 in DNA: TGTGCCAGCAGTTTATCGACAGGCCGCACTGAAGCTTTCTTT. This sequence encodes CASSLSTGRTEAFF.

The J gene is TRBJ2-4, the V gene TRBV18; possibly TRBD1 for D (6 bases). The V end lost 3 bases, the J end lost 1 base, and 7 bases lay between the germline ends. Per the germline V gene, CDR1 is KGHSH and CDR2 is LQKENI. This CDR3 is built from 14 residues. CDR3 loop: CASSPGAAKNIQYF. In DNA form, the CDR3 reads TGTGCCAGCTCACCGGGGGCGGCCAAAAACATTCAGTACTTC.

The V and J genes are TRBV11-2 and TRBJ2-7; possibly TRBD1 or TRBD2 for D (5 bases each). The V end was cut by 9 bases, the J end by 3 bases, with 18 bases between. Germline CDR1 reads SGHAT; CDR2 reads FQNNGV. CDR3 length equals 14 residues. DNA of the CDR3: TGTGCCAGTGCCTTGGGGGACCACCACTACGAGCAGTACTTC. It encodes CASALGDHHYEQYF.

This chain joins TRBV30 and TRBJ2-3, with D possibly being TRBD1 or TRBD2 (5 bases each). This CDR3 region has 14 residues. V was clipped by 0 bases and J by 2 bases, with 9 bases between them. Germline lookup yields CDR1 GTSNPN and CDR2 SVGIG (reference sequence). The chain's CDR3 is CAWSVGGFTDTQYF. In DNA, the CDR3 is TGTGCCTGGAGTGTTGGGGGTTTCACAGATACGCAGTATTTT.

This clone was counted between two and nine times. This rearrangement joins TRBV2 to TRBJ2-1; 8 bases line up with TRBD1. In germline, CDR1 is SNHLY, CDR2 FYNNEI. CDR3 size: 16 residues. The trim removed 6 bases at V and 5 bases at J, leaving 12 bases unmatched. CDR3 sequence (DNA): TGTGCCAGCAGAGCTAGACAGGGGTGGAGAGACAATGAGCAGTTCTTC. Translating gives CASRARQGWRDNEQFF.

V is TRBV30 and J is TRBJ2-1; tentatively, D is TRBD2 (6 bases). Germline V lookup: CDR1 GTSNPN, CDR2 SVGIG (reference sequence). The CDR3 consists of 10 residues. Trimming pared 3 bases from V and 13 bases from J, leaving 10 bases between. Here the CDR3 DNA reads TGTGCCTGGAGGCCGGGGGTACAGTTCTTC. This sequence encodes CAWRPGVQFF.

The chain couples TRBV5-1 to TRBJ2-7, with D perhaps TRBD1 or TRBD2 (6 bases each). The germline V and J ends were trimmed by 4 bases and 7 bases, with 12 bases remaining between them. Per the germline V gene, CDR1 is SGHRS and CDR2 is YFSETQ. The CDR3 loop spans 12 amino acids. CDR3 region: CASSPRGEEQYF. The DNA for the CDR3 is TGCGCCAGCAGCCCGAGGGGGGAGGAGCAGTACTTC.

The chain combines TRBV7-9 with TRBJ1-2, with a tentative D call TRBD1 (6 bases). CDR1 and CDR2 from the germline V gene are SEHNR and FQNEAQ (reference sequence). Between the trimmed V and J ends, which lost 5 bases and 7 bases, there was a span of 17 bases. The CDR3 length is 14 residues. This CDR3 is CASSPPGGAFGYTF. CDR3 in DNA: TGTGCCAGCAGCCCCCCCGGGGGGGCCTTTGGCTACACCTTC.

The chain combines TRBV10-3 with TRBJ2-1; D not resolved. V lost 6 bases and J 4 bases, leaving 16 bases between the germline ends. The CDR3 loop spans 15 amino acids. Per germline, CDR1 ENHRY and CDR2 SYGVKD. The chain's CDR3 is CAISGDPVRYNEQFF. The CDR3 coding sequence is TGTGCCATCAGCGGCGACCCGGTTCGATACAATGAGCAGTTCTTC.

CDR3 sequence: CASSFVGRNYEQYF. The CDR3 region has the DNA TGTGCCAGCAGCTTCGTCGGGAGAAACTACGAGCAGTACTTC. This sequence joins TRBV7-2 and TRBJ2-7, with TRBD2 as a possible D gene (6 bases). Trimming removed 3 bases from V and 3 bases from J, with 12 bases in between. Germline CDR1 and CDR2: SGHTA and FQGNSA. The CDR3 has 14 residues.

This clone was seen only once. The V call is TRBV19, the J call TRBJ2-6, with 9 bases lining up with TRBD1. Germline CDR1 is LNHDA and CDR2 is SQIVND (reference sequence). J lost 1 base, V lost 6 bases, and 7 bases had no gene match. This CDR3 contains 17 residues. The CDR3 loop is CASRSGQGRSGANVLTF. DNA for the CDR3: TGTGCCAGTAGGTCGGGACAGGGTAGGTCTGGGGCCAACGTCCTGACTTTC. The variable domain in full, completed from reference TRBV19 and TRBJ2-6, reads DGGITQSPKYLFRKEGQNVTLSCEQNLNHDAMYWYRQDPGQGLRLIYYSQIVNDFQKGDIAEGYSVSREKKESFPLTVTSAQKNPTAFYLCASRSGQGRSGANVLTFGAGSRLTVL.